These T cell receptor beta chains were read from a single sample in a study of cytomegalovirus exposure and HLA in healthy donors. Libraries were prepared by immunoSEQ multiplex PCR; TCRdb keeps only in-frame clonotypes and omits some of them. The repertoire includes about 160,000 clones, about four fifths of them detected once, and over 10% sits in the top ten. What was sequenced was PBMCs. The receptors were sampled from a woman aged 45-60 years in good health and CMV-seronegative. The CDR3 runs from the conserved cysteine through the conserved F or W. The D gene is left open where the match is weak. The size entry is marked missing in some rows and otherwise reads once, few, many or a size class.

>TRBD1|-|TRBJ2-2|TRBV28
CASSLLGQTNTGELFF
TGTGCCAGCAGCTTACTGGGACAGACGAACACCGGGGAGCTGTTTTTT
>TRBD1|-|TRBJ2-7|TRBV19
CASSAAHRGSYEQYF
TGTGCCAGTAGCGCCGCCCACAGGGGATCCTACGAGCAGTACTTC
>-|-|TRBJ1-4|TRBV27
CASSFNRATNEKLFF
TGTGCCAGCAGTTTCAACAGGGCAACTAATGAAAAACTGTTTTTT
>-|-|TRBJ1-2|TRBV7-2
CASSLGGGADGYTF
TGTGCCAGCAGCTTAGGCGGGGGCGCGGATGGCTACACCTTC
>-|-|TRBJ2-3|TRBV6-5
CASSYELSISTDTQYF
TGTGCCAGCAGTTACGAGCTGTCTATTAGCACAGATACGCAGTATTTT
>TRBD1|once|TRBJ1-2|TRBV9
CASSETGYDYGYTF
TGTGCCAGCAGCGAGACAGGGTACGACTATGGCTACACCTTC
>-|-|TRBJ2-5|TRBV6-6
CASQGRGYQETQYF
TGTGCCAGCCAGGGGCGGGGGTACCAAGAGACCCAGTACTTC
>TRBD2|-|TRBJ2-7|TRBV2
CASRLAGTYEQYF
TGTGCCAGCCGACTAGCGGGGACCTACGAGCAGTACTTC
>-|-|TRBJ2-7|TRBV29-1
CSVVETTSEQYF
TGCAGCGTTGTGGAGACCACCTCCGAGCAGTACTTC
>TRBD2|-|TRBJ2-2|TRBV6-5
CASTPLAGARELFF
TGTGCCAGCACCCCACTAGCGGGGGCCAGGGAGCTGTTTTTT
>-|few|TRBJ2-3|TRBV7-2
CASAQGLGGDTQYF
TGTGCCAGCGCACAAGGACTCGGGGGAGATACGCAGTATTTT
>-|-|TRBJ2-7|TRBV7-9
CASSPGVSYEQYF
TGTGCCAGCAGCCCGGGGGTCTCCTACGAGCAGTACTTC
>TRBD1|-|TRBJ1-2|TRBV6-5
CASSYSPGQGCGYTF
TGTGCCAGCAGTTACTCCCCGGGACAGGGTTGTGGCTACACCTTC
>-|few|TRBJ2-1|TRBV19
CASSTIDWEKQFF
TGTGCCAGTAGTACAATCGACTGGGAGAAGCAGTTCTTC
>-|once|TRBJ1-3|TRBV4-3
CASSQEFIGNTIYF
TGCGCCAGCAGCCAAGAGTTTATCGGAAACACCATATATTTT
>-|-|TRBJ2-1|TRBV6-5
CASSYSQRDNEQFF
TGTGCCAGCAGTTACTCGCAGAGGGACAATGAGCAGTTCTTC
>-|few|TRBJ2-7|TRBV5-4
CASSSDSYEQYF
TGTGCCAGCAGCTCGGACAGCTACGAGCAGTACTTC
>TRBD1|-|TRBJ2-1|TRBV30
CAWNRGNNEQFF
TGTGCCTGGAACAGGGGAAACAATGAGCAGTTCTTC
>-|-|TRBJ2-7|TRBV6-5
CASSYSSDPYEQYF
TGTGCCAGCAGTTACTCGTCAGATCCCTACGAGCAGTACTTC
>TRBD1|once|TRBJ2-1|TRBV2
CASSGTGLPNEQFF
TGTGCCAGTTCCGGGACAGGACTCCCCAATGAGCAGTTCTTC
>-|-|TRBJ1-1|TRBV5-1
CASSFREDTEAFF
TGCGCCAGCAGCTTCAGGGAGGACACTGAAGCTTTCTTT
>-|-|TRBJ1-1|TRBV7-6
CASSSRQTSEAFF
TGTGCCAGCAGCTCTCGACAGACTAGTGAAGCTTTCTTT
>-|-|TRBJ1-1|TRBV7-2
CASSYSMNTEAFF
TGTGCCAGCAGTTACAGTATGAACACTGAAGCTTTCTTT